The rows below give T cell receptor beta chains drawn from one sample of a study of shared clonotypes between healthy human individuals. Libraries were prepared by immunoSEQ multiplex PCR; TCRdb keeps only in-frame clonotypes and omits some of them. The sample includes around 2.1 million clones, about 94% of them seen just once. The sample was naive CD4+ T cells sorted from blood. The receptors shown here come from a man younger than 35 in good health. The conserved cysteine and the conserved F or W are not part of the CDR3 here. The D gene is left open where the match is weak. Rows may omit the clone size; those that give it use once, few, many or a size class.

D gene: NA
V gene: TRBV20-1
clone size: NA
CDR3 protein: SAREGIPYT

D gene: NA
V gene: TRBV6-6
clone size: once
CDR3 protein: ASSYHPGQY

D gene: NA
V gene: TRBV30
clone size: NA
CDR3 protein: AWSVRGAGDEQY

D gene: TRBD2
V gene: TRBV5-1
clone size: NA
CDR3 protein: ASRRGLAGVETQY

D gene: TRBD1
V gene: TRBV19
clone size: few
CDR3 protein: ASSSQTGGDEKLF

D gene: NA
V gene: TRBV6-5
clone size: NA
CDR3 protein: ASSYGDGTSSEGYT

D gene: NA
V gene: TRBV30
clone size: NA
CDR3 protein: AWSGAQNQPQH

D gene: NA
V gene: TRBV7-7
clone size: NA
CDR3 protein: ASSLGALDTQY

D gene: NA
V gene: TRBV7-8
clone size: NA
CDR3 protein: ASSFGGGETQY

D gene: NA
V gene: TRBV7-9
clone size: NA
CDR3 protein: ASSSSLGNTIY

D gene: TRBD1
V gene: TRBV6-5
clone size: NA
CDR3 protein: ASNPDRGRETQY

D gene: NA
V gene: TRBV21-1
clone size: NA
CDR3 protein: ASSKPPSPLGYEQY

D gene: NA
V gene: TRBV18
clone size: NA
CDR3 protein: ASSPSWGTEAF

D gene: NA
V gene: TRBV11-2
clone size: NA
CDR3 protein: ASSLGSNTEAF

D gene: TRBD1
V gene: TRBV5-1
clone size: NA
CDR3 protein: ASSTGTGGAETQY

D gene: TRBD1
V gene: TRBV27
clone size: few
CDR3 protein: ASSLGQFYEQY

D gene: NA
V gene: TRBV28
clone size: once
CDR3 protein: ASSSPRIGSEAF

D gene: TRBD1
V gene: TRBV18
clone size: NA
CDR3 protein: ASSPMTGSGSYEQY

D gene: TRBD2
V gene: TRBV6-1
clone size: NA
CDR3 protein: ASSDRGGRYNEQF

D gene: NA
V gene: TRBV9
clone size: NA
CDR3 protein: ASSVGRSPSPLH

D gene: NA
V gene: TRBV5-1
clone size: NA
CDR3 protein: ASSTLAGGSGNTIY

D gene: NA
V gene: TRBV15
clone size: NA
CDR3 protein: ATSRVEKATGELF

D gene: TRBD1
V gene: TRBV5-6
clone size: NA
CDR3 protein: ASSWARTGPPEKLF

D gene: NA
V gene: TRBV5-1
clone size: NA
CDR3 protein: ASSLDPAGNTGELF

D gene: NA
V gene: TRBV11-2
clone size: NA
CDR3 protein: ASSFGAQTENYSPLH

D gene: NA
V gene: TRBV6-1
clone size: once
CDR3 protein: ASSERPGENNEQF

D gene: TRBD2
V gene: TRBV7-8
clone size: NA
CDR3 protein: ASSPRLAGGTNEQF

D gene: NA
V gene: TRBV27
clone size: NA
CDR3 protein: ASSLSRPGATQY

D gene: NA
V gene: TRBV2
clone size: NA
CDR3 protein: ASQRGAENTEAF

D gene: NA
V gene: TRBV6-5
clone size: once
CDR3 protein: ASTRATGGNGYT

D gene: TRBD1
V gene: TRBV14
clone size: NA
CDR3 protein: ASSLTGAREQY

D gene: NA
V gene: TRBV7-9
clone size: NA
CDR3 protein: AGSLQTTEAF

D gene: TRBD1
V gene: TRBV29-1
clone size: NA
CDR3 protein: SVAGGLYGYT

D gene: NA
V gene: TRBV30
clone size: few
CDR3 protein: AWSVLQDNQPQH

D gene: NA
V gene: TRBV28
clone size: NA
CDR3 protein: ASNVRARETQY

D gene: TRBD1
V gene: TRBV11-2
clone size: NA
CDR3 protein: ASSLLGGRSVTTDTQY

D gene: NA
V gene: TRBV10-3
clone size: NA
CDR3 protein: AIRAFMNTEAF

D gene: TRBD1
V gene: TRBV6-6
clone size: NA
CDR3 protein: ASSPNRGRNTGELF

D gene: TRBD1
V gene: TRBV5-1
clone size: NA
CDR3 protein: ASSTQPGQGSEKLF

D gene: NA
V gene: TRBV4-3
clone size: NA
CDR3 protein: ASSQDFVSNNEQF

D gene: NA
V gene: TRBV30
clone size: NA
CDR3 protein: AWRPTQGYSPLH

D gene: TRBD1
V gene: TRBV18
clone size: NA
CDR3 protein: ASSQTGLSSSYNSPLH

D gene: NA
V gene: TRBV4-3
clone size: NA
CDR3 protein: ASSQAPGYSPLH

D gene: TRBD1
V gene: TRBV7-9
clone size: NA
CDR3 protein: ASSSDRGQAYGYT

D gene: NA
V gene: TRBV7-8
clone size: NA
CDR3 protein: ASSLGNLYNEQF

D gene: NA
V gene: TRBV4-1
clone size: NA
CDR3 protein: ASSQVGTAQPQH

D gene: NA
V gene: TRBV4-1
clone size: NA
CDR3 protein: ASSQEHGYEQY

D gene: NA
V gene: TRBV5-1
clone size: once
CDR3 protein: ASTVREWVRGYT

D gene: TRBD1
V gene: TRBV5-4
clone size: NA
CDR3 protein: ASSFGTGNEKLF

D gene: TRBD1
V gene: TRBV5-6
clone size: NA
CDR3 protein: ASSYLDREPLNTEAF

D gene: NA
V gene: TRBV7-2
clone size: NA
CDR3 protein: ASSSPDINSRGYT

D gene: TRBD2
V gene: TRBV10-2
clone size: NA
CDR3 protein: ASSSGLASGSEQF

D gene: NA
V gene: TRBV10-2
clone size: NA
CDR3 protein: ASSELNQPQH

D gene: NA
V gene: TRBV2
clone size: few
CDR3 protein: ASSGMGNQPQH

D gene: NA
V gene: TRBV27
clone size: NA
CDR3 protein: ASSLSGWNTGELF

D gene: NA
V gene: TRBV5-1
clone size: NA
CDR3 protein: ASSLTSWTGELF

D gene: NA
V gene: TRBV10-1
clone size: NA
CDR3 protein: ASSESTVYEQY

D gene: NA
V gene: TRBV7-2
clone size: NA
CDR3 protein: ASSLTVYGYT

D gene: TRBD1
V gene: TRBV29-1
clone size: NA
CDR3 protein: SVPGQGLETQY